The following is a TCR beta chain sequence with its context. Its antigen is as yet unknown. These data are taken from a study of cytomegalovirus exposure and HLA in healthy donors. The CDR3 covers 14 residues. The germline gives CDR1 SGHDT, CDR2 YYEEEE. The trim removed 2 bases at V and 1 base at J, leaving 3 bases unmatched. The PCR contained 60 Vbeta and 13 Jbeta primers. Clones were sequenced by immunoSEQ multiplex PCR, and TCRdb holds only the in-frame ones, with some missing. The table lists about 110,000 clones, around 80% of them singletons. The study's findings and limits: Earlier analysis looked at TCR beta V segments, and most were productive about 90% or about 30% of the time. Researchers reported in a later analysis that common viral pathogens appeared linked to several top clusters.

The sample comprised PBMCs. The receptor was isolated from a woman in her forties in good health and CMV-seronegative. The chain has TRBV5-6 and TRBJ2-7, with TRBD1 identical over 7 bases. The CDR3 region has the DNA TGTGCCAGCAGCTTACAGGGGCGATCCTACGAGCAGTACTTC. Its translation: CASSLQGRSYEQYF.